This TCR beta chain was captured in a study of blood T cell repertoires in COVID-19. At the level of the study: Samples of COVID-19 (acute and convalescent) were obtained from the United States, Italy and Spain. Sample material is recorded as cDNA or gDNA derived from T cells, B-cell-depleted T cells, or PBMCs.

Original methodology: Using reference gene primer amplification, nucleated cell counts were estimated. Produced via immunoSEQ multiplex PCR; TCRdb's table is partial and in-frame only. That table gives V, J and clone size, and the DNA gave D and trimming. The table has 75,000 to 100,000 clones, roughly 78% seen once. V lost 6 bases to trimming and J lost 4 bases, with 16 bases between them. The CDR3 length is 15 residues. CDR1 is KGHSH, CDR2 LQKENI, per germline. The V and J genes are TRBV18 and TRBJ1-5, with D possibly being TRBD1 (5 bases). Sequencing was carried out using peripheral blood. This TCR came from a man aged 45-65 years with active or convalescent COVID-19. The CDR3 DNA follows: TGTGCCAGCTCCTCGGGGGGGAACGGAAATCAGCCCCAGCATTTT. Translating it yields CASSSGGNGNQPQHF.